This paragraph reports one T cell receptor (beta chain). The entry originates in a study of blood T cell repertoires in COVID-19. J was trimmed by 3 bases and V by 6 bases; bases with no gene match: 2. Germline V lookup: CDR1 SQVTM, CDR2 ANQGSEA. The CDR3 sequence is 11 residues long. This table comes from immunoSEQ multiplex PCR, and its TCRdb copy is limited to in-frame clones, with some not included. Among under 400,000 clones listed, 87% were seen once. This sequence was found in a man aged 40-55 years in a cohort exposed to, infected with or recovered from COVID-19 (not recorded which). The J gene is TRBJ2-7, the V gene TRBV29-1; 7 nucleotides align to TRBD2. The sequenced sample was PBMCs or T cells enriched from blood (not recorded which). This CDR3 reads CSVRTSYEQYF. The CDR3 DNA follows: TGCAGCGTCCGGACTAGCTACGAGCAGTACTTC.